These T cell receptor beta chains were read from a single sample in a study of cytomegalovirus exposure and HLA in healthy donors. Measured with immunoSEQ multiplex PCR; TCRdb has only the in-frame clones, and not every one. Among roughly 67,000 clones listed, around 80% were seen once. Sequenced: PBMCs. The source of these receptors is a man aged 35-49 years in good health and CMV-seronegative. The CDR3 runs from the conserved cysteine through the conserved F or W. D genes are given only for firm matches. For some rows the clone size is stated as once, few or many, or as a class when expanded; others skip it.

V	size	D	J	DNA	CDR3
TRBV2	-	-	TRBJ2-3	TGTGCCAGCAGTGTGGGGCTAGGAGCAGATACGCAGTATTTT	CASSVGLGADTQYF
TRBV9	-	TRBD2	TRBJ2-1	TGTGCCAGCAGCGTAGGACTAGCGGGGGGGCAGATGAATGAGCAGTTCTTC	CASSVGLAGGQMNEQFF
TRBV2	-	-	TRBJ1-4	TGTGCCAGCGGAGGGGGAGGGGGTTTTCTGTTTTTT	CASGGGGGFLFF
TRBV7-9	once	TRBD2	TRBJ2-7	TGTGCCAGCAGCCAGGGCGGGACTAGCCCGTACGAGCAGTACTTC	CASSQGGTSPYEQYF
TRBV10-2	few	TRBD2	TRBJ2-7	TGCGCCAGCAGTGAGTCGACACTAGCGGGGAGCTCCTACGAGCAGTACTTC	CASSESTLAGSSYEQYF
TRBV6-5	-	-	TRBJ1-2	TGTGCCAGCAGTTCCTACAGCGGGAACTATGGCTACACCTTC	CASSSYSGNYGYTF
TRBV7-9	-	-	TRBJ1-1	TGTGCCAGCAGTCTACAGATCATGAACACTGAAGCTTTCTTT	CASSLQIMNTEAFF
TRBV7-3	-	-	TRBJ2-1	TGTGCCAGCAGCCGCGAACCGGGACTCCTCGACAATGAGCAGTTCTTC	CASSREPGLLDNEQFF
TRBV6-6	-	-	TRBJ2-3	TGTGCCAGCAGTTACTCAGGCGGAGATACGCAGTATTTT	CASSYSGGDTQYF
TRBV7-9	-	TRBD1	TRBJ2-5	TGTGCCAGCAGCCTCGGGACAGACCCCTCTAAAGAGACCCAGTACTTC	CASSLGTDPSKETQYF
TRBV7-2	-	-	TRBJ2-3	TGTGCCAGCAGCTCAGGGCAGGGCACAGATACGCAGTATTTT	CASSSGQGTDTQYF
TRBV28	-	TRBD1	TRBJ2-7	TGTGCCAGCAGTGGGGACAGTGATTCCTACGAGCAGTACTTC	CASSGDSDSYEQYF
TRBV2	-	-	TRBJ2-6	TGTGCCAGCAACCCCGGACAATTCTCTGGGGCCAACGTCCTGACTTTC	CASNPGQFSGANVLTF
TRBV11-2	once	TRBD1	TRBJ2-5	TGTGCCAGCAGCCGGGACAGGGAAGAGACCCAGTACTTC	CASSRDREETQYF
TRBV28	-	TRBD1	TRBJ2-6	TGTGCCAGCAGGGACAGGGGAGGGATTGGGGCCAACGTCCTGACTTTC	CASRDRGGIGANVLTF
TRBV7-6	-	TRBD2	TRBJ2-1	TGTGCCAGCAGCGCAATAGCGGGAGTTGCCTGGGGTGAGCAGTTCTTC	CASSAIAGVAWGEQFF
TRBV5-1	-	TRBD1	TRBJ1-6	TGCGCCAGCAGCTTGGCCGGGAGGGGGCTGAATTCACCCCTCCACTTT	CASSLAGRGLNSPLHF
TRBV19	-	-	TRBJ1-2	TGTGCCAGTAGTAGACAGTCCTCTAACTATGGCTACACCTTC	CASSRQSSNYGYTF
TRBV7-9	once	-	TRBJ2-1	TGTGCCAGCAGCCCGCCGTTTCGACAAGCGGTGTATGAGCAGTTCTTC	CASSPPFRQAVYEQFF
TRBV7-9	-	TRBD2	TRBJ2-5	TGTGCCAGCAGCCCGAGCGGGGGGCCCAGGGAGACCCAGTACTTC	CASSPSGGPRETQYF
TRBV7-2	-	-	TRBJ2-1	TGTGCCAGCAGCTTAGATAGATACAATGAGCAGTTCTTC	CASSLDRYNEQFF
TRBV7-2	-	-	TRBJ2-5	TGTGCCAGCAGCCCCGGGGAGACCCAGTACTTC	CASSPGETQYF
TRBV7-9	-	-	TRBJ2-2	TGTGCCAGCAGCTTAGCTAGTCCGGGCACCGGGGAGCTGTTTTTT	CASSLASPGTGELFF
TRBV27	-	-	TRBJ1-6	TGTGCCAGCAGTCCCGGGGTTCCACCCCTCCACTTT	CASSPGVPPLHF
TRBV5-4	-	-	TRBJ2-5	TGTGCCAGCAGCTTCCCGACACAGGGTCAAGAGACCCAGTACTTC	CASSFPTQGQETQYF
TRBV5-5	-	TRBD1	TRBJ2-7	TGTGCCAGCAGCTTGATTACAGGGGGCATTCCCTACGAGCAGTACTTC	CASSLITGGIPYEQYF
TRBV18	-	TRBD1	TRBJ1-2	TGTGCCAGCTCACCAGGGGCAGGGGGCGACTATGGCTACACCTTC	CASSPGAGGDYGYTF
TRBV5-1	-	-	TRBJ2-5	TGCGCCAGCAGCGATCTGGGGCCAGAGACCCAGTACTTC	CASSDLGPETQYF
TRBV6-5	few	TRBD1	TRBJ1-1	TGTGCCAGCAGTGCCGCCAGGGGGGTATTGCCTGAAGCTTTCTTT	CASSAARGVLPEAFF
TRBV7-2	-	-	TRBJ1-5	TGTGCCAGCAGCAGAGCACCTTATAGCAATCAGCCCCAGCATTTT	CASSRAPYSNQPQHF
TRBV6-4	-	-	TRBJ1-1	TGTGCCAGCAGTGACAAGACTAACACTGAAGCTTTCTTT	CASSDKTNTEAFF
TRBV7-7	-	-	TRBJ2-5	TGTGCCAGCAGCCCGGGGAGGCAAGAGACCCAGTACTTC	CASSPGRQETQYF
TRBV25-1	-	-	TRBJ1-1	TGTGCCAGCAGTGGGCAGGGTCGGACTGAAGCTTTCTTT	CASSGQGRTEAFF
TRBV7-9	-	TRBD2	TRBJ2-5	TGTGCCAGCAGATCCGGACTAGTCGCGGTGGAGACCCAGTACTTC	CASRSGLVAVETQYF
TRBV7-2	once	TRBD1	TRBJ2-4	TGTGCCAGCAGCTTAGTTTCGACAGGGCTAGCCAAAAACATTCAGTACTTC	CASSLVSTGLAKNIQYF
TRBV7-2	-	TRBD2	TRBJ2-5	TGTGCCAGCAGCTTAGCCCCAGATCGAGCGGGGGGGGAGACCCAGTACTTC	CASSLAPDRAGGETQYF
TRBV14	once	-	TRBJ2-2	TGTGCCAGCAGCCCGACTAGCACCGGGGAGCTGTTTTTT	CASSPTSTGELFF
TRBV19	-	TRBD1	TRBJ2-1	TGTGCCAGTAGTACCGGGACAGGGGGTTACAATGAGCAGTTCTTC	CASSTGTGGYNEQFF
TRBV19	once	TRBD1	TRBJ2-4	TGTGCCAGTAGTCGCCCGGGACAGGGGATAAACATTCAGTACTTC	CASSRPGQGINIQYF
TRBV7-9	-	-	TRBJ2-1	TGTGCCAGCAGCTTTTATGGGACTTCGTCCTACAATGAGCAGTTCTTC	CASSFYGTSSYNEQFF
TRBV7-2	-	TRBD1	TRBJ1-1	TGTGCCAGCAGCCCCCGACAGGGGATCACTGAAGCTTTCTTT	CASSPRQGITEAFF
TRBV5-1	once	-	TRBJ2-3	TGCGCCAGCAGCTTGCAGTCAGATACGCAGTATTTT	CASSLQSDTQYF
TRBV5-6	-	TRBD2	TRBJ2-7	TGTGCCAGCAGCGGGCGGACTAGCGGGACCTACGAGCAGTACTTC	CASSGRTSGTYEQYF
TRBV13	-	-	TRBJ2-3	TGTGCCAGCAGCTTAGGCCTGGGACTGTACACAGATACGCAGTATTTT	CASSLGLGLYTDTQYF
TRBV18	-	TRBD1	TRBJ1-4	TGTGCCAGCTCACCGGACAGGCGAGCTAATGAAAAACTGTTTTTT	CASSPDRRANEKLFF
TRBV13	once	-	TRBJ1-1	TGTGCCAGCAGCTTACATCAGGCGACTGAAGCTTTCTTT	CASSLHQATEAFF
TRBV5-1	-	-	TRBJ2-7	TGCGCCAGCAGCTTGGAGGGGGCGGGACCTTGGGGCCAGCAGTACTTC	CASSLEGAGPWGQQYF
TRBV9	-	-	TRBJ2-3	TGTGCCAGTAGCGTACAGGGAAACACAGATACGCAGTATTTT	CASSVQGNTDTQYF
TRBV4-2	-	TRBD1	TRBJ1-4	TGTGCCAGCAGCCCGATACAGGGGGGGGATGAAAAACTGTTTTTT	CASSPIQGGDEKLFF
TRBV15	-	TRBD2	TRBJ2-7	TGTGCCACCAGCGCCGGGACTAGCGACTACGAGCAGTACTTC	CATSAGTSDYEQYF
TRBV10-3	few	-	TRBJ1-1	TGTGCCATCAGTGCAGATTATAACACTGAAGCTTTCTTT	CAISADYNTEAFF
TRBV27	-	-	TRBJ1-2	TGTGCCAGCAGTTTGGGGGGGGAATATGGCTACACCTTC	CASSLGGEYGYTF
TRBV25-1	-	-	TRBJ1-1	TGTGCCAGCAGCGAACAACCAGGGTATAGTGCTGAAGCTTTCTTT	CASSEQPGYSAEAFF
TRBV2	-	-	TRBJ1-2	TGTGCCAGCAGACCCACAGGGAACTATGGCTACACCTTC	CASRPTGNYGYTF
TRBV2	few	-	TRBJ1-1	TGTGCCAGCAAGTCAGGGGCGGGGGGAGACACTGAAGCTTTCTTT	CASKSGAGGDTEAFF
TRBV29-1	once	-	TRBJ2-7	TGCAGCGTTGTGAGGGGGAACACCTACGAGCAGTACTTC	CSVVRGNTYEQYF
TRBV28	-	-	TRBJ1-1	TGTGCCAGCAGTTTAGGGGGGGCCACTGAAGCTTTCTTT	CASSLGGATEAFF
TRBV7-3	-	TRBD1	TRBJ1-1	TGTGCCAGCAGCACTCAGGGACAGCCGAACACTGAAGCTTTCTTT	CASSTQGQPNTEAFF
TRBV29-1	many	TRBD2	TRBJ2-1	TGCAGCTTGGTGGGACTAGCGGGAGGGAAGAGCTCCTACAATGAGCAGTTCTTC	CSLVGLAGGKSSYNEQFF